A selection of T cell receptor beta chains follows, all from one sample in a study of T cell responses to AZD1222 COVID-19 vaccine. Here immunoSEQ multiplex PCR was the method, and the copy in TCRdb shows in-frame clones only, minus some. Of over 110,000 clones in the sample, around 93% were seen once. The specimen comprised peripheral blood, sampled on day 0 of AZD1222 vaccination. The receptors originated from an adult in good health. Each CDR3 is given with its conserved first and last residue. The order of the fields is D gene, V gene, clone size, CDR3 length, J gene, CDR3 protein, CDR3 DNA. A D gene is named only where the DNA matches it firmly. Only some rows state a clone size, as once, few, many or a class for expanded clones.

TRBD1	TRBV28	-	16	TRBJ1-5	CASSLAAGGLNQPQHF	TGTGCCAGCAGTTTGGCTGCAGGGGGGCTAAATCAGCCCCAGCATTTT
-	TRBV7-2	-	17	TRBJ2-3	CASSLMGGRGRTDTQYF	TGTGCCAGCAGCTTAATGGGGGGACGGGGGCGCACAGATACGCAGTATTTT
-	TRBV30	-	14	TRBJ2-3	CAWSLGDRTDTQYF	TGTGCCTGGAGTTTGGGGGACCGCACAGATACGCAGTATTTT
TRBD2	TRBV24-1	-	15	TRBJ2-7	CATSDGLAGSYEQYF	TGTGCCACCAGTGACGGACTAGCGGGGTCCTACGAGCAGTACTTC
-	TRBV5-8	-	15	TRBJ1-5	CASSPGANTNQPQHF	TGTGCCAGCAGCCCTGGGGCAAATACTAATCAGCCCCAGCATTTT
TRBD2	TRBV28	-	15	TRBJ2-5	CASSLGLAGVETQYF	TGTGCCAGCAGTTTAGGACTAGCGGGAGTAGAGACCCAGTACTTC
TRBD1	TRBV6-5	-	15	TRBJ1-2	CASIPDRAGSGGYTF	TGTGCCAGCATTCCAGACAGGGCGGGTTCTGGGGGCTACACCTTC
TRBD1	TRBV4-2	once	16	TRBJ1-1	CASSQPGTGKNTEAFF	TGTGCCAGCAGCCAACCCGGGACAGGGAAGAACACTGAAGCTTTCTTT
-	TRBV6-1	-	12	TRBJ1-2	CASSQGENGYTF	TGTGCCAGCTCTCAGGGAGAGAATGGCTACACCTTC
-	TRBV28	-	14	TRBJ1-1	CASRGREGGGEAFF	TGTGCCAGCAGGGGACGAGAGGGTGGCGGTGAAGCTTTCTTT
-	TRBV11-2	-	14	TRBJ1-3	CASSRLSSGNTIYF	TGTGCCAGCAGCCGCTTGAGCTCTGGAAACACCATATATTTT
-	TRBV18	-	17	TRBJ1-4	CASSPFRVGATNEKLFF	TGTGCCAGCTCACCATTCCGCGTTGGTGCAACTAATGAAAAACTGTTTTTT
-	TRBV9	-	14	TRBJ1-1	CASSTGMLDTEAFF	TGTGCCAGCAGCACAGGGATGTTGGACACTGAAGCTTTCTTT
-	TRBV27	-	16	TRBJ1-6	CASSLSFGGGNSPLHF	TGTGCCAGCAGTTTATCATTTGGAGGAGGAAATTCACCCCTCCACTTT
TRBD2	TRBV5-1	once	17	TRBJ2-1	CASSRGGSASPPGEQFF	TGCGCCAGCAGCCGGGGGGGAAGCGCTAGCCCCCCGGGAGAGCAGTTCTTC
TRBD1	TRBV5-8	once	15	TRBJ2-7	CASSSPPDRVYEQYF	TGTGCCAGCAGCTCCCCCCCGGACAGGGTGTACGAGCAGTACTTC
-	TRBV7-9	-	13	TRBJ1-1	CASSYGMGTEAFF	TGTGCCAGCAGCTATGGAATGGGCACTGAAGCTTTCTTT
-	TRBV15	-	14	TRBJ2-7	CATSRDITGTEQYF	TGTGCCACCAGCAGAGATATCACAGGGACCGAGCAGTACTTC
-	TRBV18	-	14	TRBJ2-4	CASSPEGPQNIQYF	TGTGCCAGCTCACCAGAGGGCCCCCAAAACATTCAGTACTTC
TRBD1	TRBV7-2	-	16	TRBJ1-3	CASSLVPGGTGNTIYF	TGTGCCAGCAGCTTAGTACCAGGGGGCACTGGAAACACCATATATTTT
TRBD1	TRBV9	-	15	TRBJ1-2	CASSGGGQRVYGYTF	TGTGCCAGCAGCGGAGGGGGACAGAGAGTCTATGGCTACACCTTC
TRBD1	TRBV23-1	-	14	TRBJ2-3	CASCRDSLSDTQYF	TGCGCCAGCTGCCGGGACAGCCTTTCAGATACGCAGTATTTT
-	TRBV7-9	-	13	TRBJ1-2	CASSLAANYGYTF	TGTGCCAGCAGCTTAGCCGCGAACTATGGCTACACCTTC
TRBD1	TRBV7-2	-	13	TRBJ1-3	CASSFRGGNTIYF	TGTGCCAGCAGCTTCAGGGGGGGAAACACCATATATTTT
-	TRBV3-1/TRBV3-2	-	12	TRBJ1-2	CASSGPNYGYTF	TGTGCCAGCAGCGGGCCTAACTATGGCTACACCTTC
-	TRBV7-9	-	13	TRBJ2-5	CASSLEIQETQYF	TGTGCCAGCAGCTTAGAGATCCAAGAGACCCAGTACTTC
-	TRBV2	-	15	TRBJ2-2	CASSGTAFYTGELFF	TGTGCCAGCAGTGGGACGGCGTTCTACACCGGGGAGCTGTTTTTT
-	TRBV7-6	-	15	TRBJ1-3	CASSTPGESGNTIYF	TGTGCCAGCAGCACCCCAGGGGAATCTGGAAACACCATATATTTT
-	TRBV18	-	13	TRBJ1-1	CASSRQENTEAFF	TGTGCCAGCTCACGTCAGGAGAACACTGAAGCTTTCTTT
-	TRBV5-1	few	15	TRBJ1-1	CASSLDSAMNTEAFF	TGCGCCAGCAGCCTAGACAGCGCCATGAACACTGAAGCTTTCTTT
TRBD1	TRBV24-1	-	16	TRBJ2-1	CATSDSGTGEGNEQFF	TGTGCCACCAGTGATTCCGGGACAGGAGAGGGCAATGAGCAGTTCTTC
TRBD2	TRBV7-3	-	18	TRBJ2-2	CASSLLAGGPRDTGELFF	TGTGCCAGCAGCTTACTAGCGGGGGGGCCTCGGGACACCGGGGAGCTGTTTTTT
TRBD1	TRBV6-4	once	16	TRBJ1-3	CASSDSPGGLGNTIYF	TGTGCCAGCAGTGACTCCCCAGGGGGCCTTGGAAACACCATATATTTT
-	TRBV4-1	-	16	TRBJ2-7	CASSPIPTGFNYEQYF	TGCGCCAGCAGTCCTATCCCTACAGGGTTTAACTACGAGCAGTACTTC
-	TRBV28	-	12	TRBJ1-2	CASSPPGLGYTF	TGTGCCAGCAGCCCACCGGGGCTTGGCTACACCTTC
TRBD1	TRBV7-8	once	14	TRBJ1-2	CASSSGQGAYGYTF	TGTGCCAGCAGCTCCGGACAGGGGGCTTATGGCTACACCTTC
TRBD1	TRBV7-2	-	17	TRBJ1-2	CASSNERMEGARGGYTF	TGTGCCAGCAGCAATGAACGGATGGAGGGGGCGCGGGGTGGCTACACCTTC
TRBD2	TRBV19	-	15	TRBJ2-1	CASSMSGGPYNEQFF	TGTGCCAGTAGTATGAGCGGGGGACCCTACAATGAGCAGTTCTTC
-	TRBV27	few	15	TRBJ1-2	CASSLSPQLTGGYTF	TGTGCCAGCAGTTTAAGCCCCCAGCTCACTGGAGGCTACACCTTC
-	TRBV5-1	-	16	TRBJ1-4	CASSLQSGARSEKLFF	TGCGCCAGCAGCTTGCAGTCGGGGGCTCGTAGTGAAAAACTGTTTTTT
-	TRBV5-1	-	15	TRBJ2-7	CASSPRDPSSYEQYF	TGCGCCAGCAGTCCCCGGGACCCAAGCTCCTACGAGCAGTACTTC
TRBD1	TRBV18	-	14	TRBJ1-1	CASSPGQGAAEAFF	TGTGCCAGCTCACCGGGACAGGGGGCCGCTGAAGCTTTCTTT
TRBD1	TRBV5-4	-	17	TRBJ2-2	CASSFPGGSVDTGELFF	TGTGCCAGCAGCTTCCCAGGGGGTTCTGTGGACACCGGGGAGCTGTTTTTT
TRBD1	TRBV28	-	14	TRBJ1-6	CASSRGTGNSPLHF	TGTGCCAGCAGTCGCGGGACAGGGAATTCACCCCTCCACTTT
-	TRBV20-1	-	12	TRBJ2-7	CSASLGGDEQYF	TGCAGTGCTAGTCTGGGTGGCGACGAGCAGTACTTC
-	TRBV9	-	12	TRBJ2-1	CASSTQGHEQFF	TGTGCCAGCAGCACCCAGGGTCATGAGCAGTTCTTC
-	TRBV5-1	-	12	TRBJ2-1	CASSWRNNEQFF	TGCGCCAGCAGCTGGCGGAACAATGAGCAGTTCTTC
TRBD1	TRBV6-2/TRBV6-3	once	14	TRBJ1-6	CASSPWTGGSPLHF	TGTGCCAGCAGTCCCTGGACAGGGGGATCACCCCTCCACTTT
-	TRBV6-6	-	17	TRBJ1-1	CASSRSWGFEVNTEAFF	TGTGCCAGCAGTCGATCGTGGGGGTTCGAGGTGAACACTGAAGCTTTCTTT
TRBD1	TRBV27	-	13	TRBJ1-2	CASSFRGRYGYTF	TGTGCCAGCAGTTTCAGGGGGCGGTATGGCTACACCTTC
TRBD2	TRBV18	-	17	TRBJ2-1	CASSPLPTSGSMNEQFF	TGTGCCAGCTCACCCCTCCCGACTAGCGGGAGCATGAATGAGCAGTTCTTC